These 29 T cell receptor beta chains were sequenced from one sample in a study. TCRdb fed the RT-PCR reads into MiXCR, producing one record per CDR3 protein. The sample has more than 600,000 distinct CDR3 sequences, 14% seen once; the top ten hold roughly 3.9%. The sequenced material came from memory CD4+ T cells from blood. The source is a female donor in good health, serving as a healthy control.

The V call is TRBV29-1, the J call TRBJ2-2; perhaps D is TRBD1 or TRBD2 (5 bases each). Per the germline V gene, CDR1 is SQVTM and CDR2 is ANQGSEA. The CDR3 is made up of 14 amino acids. Trimming removed 4 bases from V and 2 bases from J, with 11 bases in between. The CDR3 bases are TGCAGCGTTGTGGGGACGGATAACACCGGGGAGCTGTTTTTT. This translates into CSVVGTDNTGELFF.

Regarding this clonotype: This could be a read error, since a much larger clone is one nucleotide away. The gene calls are TRBV15 and TRBJ2-2, with TRBD2 identical over 7 bases. Germline V gene sequence: CDR1 LNHNV, CDR2 YYDKDF (reference sequence). The CDR3 is 15 residues long. Here the CDR3 DNA reads TGTGACACCAGCAGAGCTAGCGGTTACACCGGGGAGCTGTTTTTT. It yields the protein CDTSRASGYTGELFF.

V gene TRBV6-6 combines with J gene TRBJ2-7; 7 bases fit TRBD2. Germline assignment: CDR1 MNHNY and CDR2 SVGAGI (reference sequence). The CDR3 totals 14 residues. With V trimmed by 8 bases and J by 2 bases, 9 bases remained unmatched. CDR3 sequence reads: CASLGASGTYEQYF. The CDR3 DNA sequence: TGTGCCAGCCTTGGGGCTAGCGGTACCTACGAGCAGTACTTC.

The genes are TRBV11-3 and TRBJ1-1; 11 bases are a match to TRBD1. There are 20 residues in the CDR3. The germline V gene encodes CDR1 SGHNT and CDR2 YENEEA. V dropped 5 bases and J dropped 4; count of bases not matched to a gene: 21. As DNA, the CDR3 is TGTGCCAGCAGCCCTGGACAGGGGGCGATTTCGAGAGGGATGGGCACTGAAGCTTTCTTT. This gives the protein CASSPGQGAISRGMGTEAFF.

This clonotype showed up many times. The CDR3 protein is CASTTWQGAGYEQYF. The CDR3, as DNA: TGTGCCAGCACCACTTGGCAGGGGGCAGGTTACGAGCAGTACTTC. This chain connects TRBV28 to TRBJ2-7, with 8 nucleotides matching TRBD1. V shed 7 bases, J shed 4 bases, and the junction held 12 bases outside the gene matches. Germline CDR1 reads MDHEN; CDR2 reads SYDVKM. CDR3 length equals 15 residues.

This clonotype has a handful of counts. The chain couples TRBV5-1 to TRBJ2-3; D unclear. This CDR3 contains 13 residues. The V end was cut by 0 bases, the J end by 8 bases, with 10 bases between. The germline gives CDR1 SGHRS, CDR2 YFSETQ. Here the CDR3 DNA reads TGCGCCAGCAGCTTGGAGGCAGGTGGTACGCAGTATTTT. Translation gives CASSLEAGGTQYF.

The rearrangement links TRBV6-1 to TRBJ1-2; 8 bases map to TRBD1. The CDR3 consists of 13 residues. Germline V gives CDR1 MNHNS, CDR2 SASEGT. J lost 6 bases, V lost 8 bases, and 8 bases had no gene match. CDR3 amino acids: CASQRAGGNGYTF. In nucleotides, the CDR3 is TGTGCCAGCCAGAGGGCAGGGGGCAATGGCTACACCTTC.

In this sample, this clonotype turned up a few times. CDR3 nucleotides: TGTGCCAGCAGCTTAACTCGACTAGCGGAGACCCTCTACAATGAGCAGTTCTTC. Protein product: CASSLTRLAETLYNEQFF. The chain couples TRBV5-4 to TRBJ2-1, with 9 bases aligning to TRBD2. The CDR3 has 18 residues. Germline CDR1 is SGHNT and CDR2 is YYREEE (reference sequence). Trimming took 2 bases from V and 3 from J; bases not matched to a gene: 12.

Ten or more counts support this clonotype. This chain links TRBV7-2 with TRBJ2-1; perhaps TRBD2 as D (6 bases). V was cut by 4 bases and J by 15 bases, with 22 bases left in between. The CDR3 contains 14 residues. CDR1 is SGHTA and CDR2 is FQGNSA in the germline V gene. The CDR3 protein is CASSSTREGGRLFF. DNA for the CDR3: TGTGCCAGCAGCTCCACTCGCGAGGGAGGTCGATTGTTCTTC. The full variable domain, completed using reference TRBV7-2 and TRBJ2-1, is GAGVSQSPSNKVTEKGKDVELRCDPISGHTALYWYRQSLGQGLEFLIYFQGNSAPDKSGLPSDRFSAERTGGSVSTLTIQRTQQEDSAVYLCASSSTREGGRLFFGPGTRLTVL.

This clonotype was counted only a few times. The chain carries TRBV28 and TRBJ1-2; D gene ambiguous. CDR3 length: 16 residues. Germline V gene sequence: CDR1 MDHEN, CDR2 SYDVKM. V dropped 4 bases and J dropped 3 bases, with 18 bases sitting between them. The CDR3, as DNA: TGTGCCAGCAGTTCGTCGGGGAGCCGCTCGCACTATGGCTACACCTTC. It is translated as CASSSSGSRSHYGYTF.

This clonotype was detected only a few times. CDR3 region: CSATEGAQQPQHF. The CDR3 region has the DNA TGCAGTGCCACTGAGGGGGCTCAGCAGCCCCAGCATTTT. The J gene is TRBJ1-5, the V gene TRBV20-1; 7 positions match TRBD1. Trimming at V came to 6 bases and at J to 7 bases, leaving 9 bases not matched to a gene. CDR1 is DFQATT and CDR2 is SNEGSKA in the germline V gene (reference sequence). This CDR3 is 13 amino acids long.

In this sample, this clonotype turned up many times. The rearrangement uses TRBV27 and TRBJ1-6, with D possibly being TRBD1 (5 bases). The CDR3 runs to 13 residues. Trimming removed 4 bases from V and 10 bases from J, with 11 bases in between. Germline CDR1 reads MNHEY; CDR2 reads SMNVEV (reference sequence). Written as DNA, the CDR3 is TGTGCCAGCAGTTACGGGGGGGAATCACCCCTCCACTTT. This gives the protein CASSYGGESPLHF.

The chain joins TRBV4-1 to TRBJ2-3; TRBD1 might be the D (5 bases). CDR3 length: 14 amino acids. Germline CDR1 and CDR2: MGHRA and YSYEKL. Trimming cost V 0 bases and J 6 bases, with 10 bases left between them. CDR3: CASSQEEAGDTQYF. As DNA, the CDR3 is TGCGCCAGCAGCCAAGAAGAGGCAGGGGATACGCAGTATTTT.

This clonotype has just one count. The rearrangement uses TRBV20-1 and TRBJ2-7; TRBD2 might be the D (5 bases). This CDR3 has 15 residues. The V end lost 1 base, the J end lost 7 bases, and 20 bases lay between the germline ends. The germline V gene has CDR1 DFQATT and CDR2 SNEGSKA (reference sequence). Written as DNA, the CDR3 is TGCAGTGCTAGAGGGGCTAGCTTTCAGTACAATGAGCAGTACTTC. Translating gives CSARGASFQYNEQYF.

At least ten counts were recorded for this clonotype. This chain joins TRBV6-5 and TRBJ1-2, with 9 bases matching TRBD1. Germline CDR1 MNHEY, CDR2 SVGAGI. Trimming took 0 bases from V and 4 from J; bases not matched to a gene: 18. This CDR3 contains 20 residues. The CDR3 protein is CASSYSSPAQGAASAYGYTF. In DNA, the CDR3 is TGTGCCAGCAGTTACTCCTCTCCCGCACAGGGGGCTGCCTCGGCCTATGGCTACACCTTC.

This clonotype was detected many times. This chain links TRBV20-1 with TRBJ2-5, with D possibly TRBD1 on 7 matching bases. Deletions cut 7 bases from V and 5 bases from J, with 20 bases between. The germline V gene encodes CDR1 DFQATT and CDR2 SNEGSKA (reference sequence). The CDR3 runs 14 residues. The CDR3 sequence: CSGYPGQTRETQYF. The CDR3 DNA is TGCAGTGGATATCCGGGACAGACTAGGGAGACCCAGTACTTC.

This clonotype was found many times. V is TRBV5-1 and J is TRBJ1-2, with a possible D match to TRBD1 (6 bases). Germline CDR1 and CDR2: SGHRS and YFSETQ. This CDR3 is 13 amino acids long. V lost 4 bases and J lost 8, with 15 bases in between. The CDR3: CASSPDRRGGYTF. In DNA form, the CDR3 reads TGCGCCAGCAGCCCGGACAGAAGGGGCGGCTACACCTTC.

This chain links TRBV27 with TRBJ2-7, with TRBD1 matching 7 bases. The CDR3 has 14 amino acids. V gave up 6 bases and J gave up 5 bases; unmatched junction bases: 10. CDR1 and CDR2 (germline): MNHEY, SMNVEV (reference sequence). The CDR3 region is CASRKDRYSHEQYF. Written as DNA, the CDR3 is TGTGCCAGCAGGAAGGACAGGTATTCCCACGAGCAGTACTTC.

This chain connects TRBV6-1 to TRBJ1-5; 7 nucleotides agree with TRBD1. The CDR3 is 15 amino acids. Looked up from germline, CDR1 is MNHNS and CDR2 is SASEGT. Losses at the gene ends were 7 bases for V and 4 bases for J; bases not matched to a gene: 10. The CDR3 nucleotides are TGTGCCAGCACTCCAGGGACAGTCCTAAATCAGCCCCAGCATTTT. Protein product: CASTPGTVLNQPQHF.

The rearrangement joins TRBV6-5 to TRBJ2-3, with D uncertain. Trimming shortened V by 7 bases and J by 5 bases, and 13 bases separated the two germline ends. The V gene's germline CDR1 is MNHEY and CDR2 SVGAGI. CDR3 length equals 13 residues. The CDR3, as DNA: TGTGCCAGCAAAGAAACGGTTAAAGATACGCAGTATTTT. It encodes CASKETVKDTQYF.

V usage is TRBV3-1 and J usage is TRBJ2-1; 8 bases are shared with TRBD1. There are 16 residues in the CDR3. Trimming removed 1 base from V and 4 bases from J; junction bases left unmatched: 6. The V gene's germline CDR1 is LGHDT and CDR2 YNNKEL (reference sequence). This chain's CDR3 is CASSQGAGGLYNEQFF. The CDR3 coding sequence is TGTGCCAGCAGCCAAGGGGCAGGGGGCCTTTACAATGAGCAGTTCTTC.

This clonotype appeared many times. The chain has TRBV20-1 and TRBJ1-2; D gene ambiguous. The CDR3 is made up of 14 amino acids. V gave up 3 bases and J gave up 1 base, with 12 bases separating them. Germline loops: CDR1 DFQATT, CDR2 SNEGSKA (reference sequence). CDR3 protein: CSASLQDGNYGYTF. The CDR3 nucleotides read TGCAGTGCTAGTCTTCAGGACGGTAACTATGGCTACACCTTC.

This clonotype came up a few times. V and J are TRBV24-1 and TRBJ2-1; possibly TRBD2 for D (6 bases). Germline CDR1 reads KGHDR; CDR2 reads SFDVKD. V lost 4 bases, J lost 4 bases, and 16 bases lay in between. The CDR3 contains 16 residues. CDR3: CATSDALAEAYNEQFF. CDR3 bases: TGTGCCACCAGTGACGCCTTAGCGGAAGCTTACAATGAGCAGTTCTTC.

Written as DNA, the CDR3 is TGTGCCAGCAGCTTAGATCCACAAGAGACCCAGTACTTC. This encodes CASSLDPQETQYF. The gene calls are TRBV7-9 and TRBJ2-5; D is undetermined. The CDR3 is made up of 13 amino acids. The germline V and J ends were trimmed by 1 base and 2 bases, with 5 bases remaining between them. CDR1 is SEHNR and CDR2 is FQNEAQ in the germline V gene (reference sequence). Together with reference TRBV7-9 and TRBJ2-5, the CDR3 gives the full variable domain: DTGVSQNPRHKITKRGQNVTFRCDPISEHNRLYWYRQTLGQGPEFLTYFQNEAQLEKSRLLSDRFSAERPKGSFSTLEIQRTEQGDSAMYLCASSLDPQETQYFGPGTRLLVL.

This clonotype was seen ten or more times. The gene calls are TRBV4-2 and TRBJ2-1; the D is unclear. This CDR3 is built from 15 residues. The germline V and J ends were trimmed by 4 bases and 4 bases, with 14 bases remaining between them. Germline assignment: CDR1 LGHNA and CDR2 YNFKEQ. The CDR3 protein is CASSPSSSRYNEQFF. The CDR3 nucleotides read TGTGCCAGCAGCCCGAGTAGCTCTCGATACAATGAGCAGTTCTTC.

This clonotype was counted a few times. This chain uses TRBV7-2 with TRBJ2-1, with TRBD1 as a possible D gene (5 bases). Germline V gene sequence: CDR1 SGHTA, CDR2 FQGNSA. Trimming shortened V by 2 bases and J by 2 bases, and 16 bases separated the two germline ends. CDR3 length: 17 amino acids. CDR3 in DNA: TGTGCCAGCAGCTTATCGGGTGTCGTGACAGCCTACAATGAGCAGTTCTTC. This encodes CASSLSGVVTAYNEQFF.

The rearrangement links TRBV20-1 to TRBJ2-1; D could derive from TRBD1 or TRBD2 (5 bases each). V dropped 5 bases and J dropped 0 bases, with 17 bases sitting between them. CDR3 size: 16 residues. Germline V gene data show CDR1 as DFQATT and CDR2 as SNEGSKA (reference sequence). The CDR3 DNA follows: TGCAGTGCTCGTGCAGCCGGGGCCGACTCCTACAATGAGCAGTTCTTC. The encoded protein is CSARAAGADSYNEQFF.

The sample holds a few counts of this clonotype. This chain links TRBV10-3 with TRBJ2-1, with 9 bases matching TRBD1. V was clipped by 6 bases and J by 8 bases; unmatched bases: 11. This CDR3 is built from 15 residues. From germline, CDR1 is ENHRY and CDR2 SYGVKD. The CDR3 DNA reads TGTGCCATCAGGGCTAGGGACAGGGCATCCCATGAGCAGTTCTTC. Encoded protein: CAIRARDRASHEQFF.

In its sample, this clonotype was seen a few times. The chain is built from TRBV12-3 or TRBV12-4 and TRBJ1-1; D is ambiguous. V lost 5 bases and J lost 0, with 10 bases in between. This CDR3 is 14 amino acids long. CDR3 amino acids: CASSPTQLNTEAFF. The CDR3 nucleotides read TGTGCCAGCAGTCCTACCCAACTGAACACTGAAGCTTTCTTT.